Presented here are 8 T cell receptor beta chains from one specimen sequenced in a study of blood T cell repertoires in COVID-19. Clones were sequenced by immunoSEQ multiplex PCR, and TCRdb holds only the in-frame ones, with some missing. The data show roughly 380,000 clones, 85% seen once. The material sequenced was peripheral blood. These receptors all come from a woman between 18 and 30 years old with acute or convalescent COVID-19.

CDR3 in amino acids: CASKIGGQGSTGELFF. In DNA form, the CDR3 reads TGTGCCAGCAAAATTGGGGGACAGGGGAGCACCGGGGAGCTGTTTTTT. The V and J genes are TRBV19 and TRBJ2-2, with 10 bases fitting TRBD1. Unmatched junction bases numbered 11, after V lost 9 bases and J lost 4 bases. The CDR3 has 16 amino acids. Germline CDR1 is LNHDA and CDR2 is SQIVND (reference sequence).

The chain carries TRBV5-1 and TRBJ2-1, with D uncertain. V lost 0 bases and J lost 0, with 7 bases in between. The CDR3 is made up of 15 amino acids. Germline-derived CDR1 and CDR2 are SGHRS and YFSETQ. The CDR3 loop is CASSLGGGSYNEQFF. The CDR3 nucleotides read TGCGCCAGCAGCTTGGGCGGCGGCTCCTACAATGAGCAGTTCTTC. Drawing the rest from reference TRBV5-1 and TRBJ2-1, the complete variable domain is KAGVTQTPRYLIKTRGQQVTLSCSPISGHRSVSWYQQTPGQGLQFLFEYFSETQRNKGNFPGRFSGRQFSNSRSEMNVSTLELGDSALYLCASSLGGGSYNEQFFGPGTRLTVL.

This clone was detected only once. J is TRBJ2-7 and V is TRBV9; maybe TRBD2 (6 bases). V lost 4 bases to trimming and J lost 6 bases, with 17 bases between them. Germline CDR1 and CDR2: SGDLS and YYNGEE. The length of the CDR3 is 14 residues. CDR3 coding DNA: TGTGCCAGCAGCCCGGGACTGAGGTTGTCCGAGCAGTACTTC. It translates to CASSPGLRLSEQYF.

This clone was picked up one time. The rearrangement uses TRBV9 and TRBJ1-3; D perhaps matches TRBD1 (5 bases). The CDR3 is 15 amino acids. V shed 3 bases and J shed 3 bases, with 13 bases lying between them. Germline CDR1 and CDR2: SGDLS and YYNGEE. The CDR3 DNA follows: TGTGCCAGCAGCGACTGGAGGGGCTATGGAAACACCATATATTTT. This gives the protein CASSDWRGYGNTIYF.

V and J are TRBV18 and TRBJ1-1; D uncertain. V was cut by 1 base and J by 0 bases, with 6 bases left in between. Germline CDR1 and CDR2: KGHSH and LQKENI. This CDR3 contains 14 residues. The CDR3 sequence is CASSPLGMNTEAFF. Here the CDR3 DNA reads TGTGCCAGCTCACCACTGGGCATGAACACTGAAGCTTTCTTT. Complete variable domain (other parts from reference TRBV18 and TRBJ1-1): NAGVMQNPRHLVRRRGQEARLRCSPMKGHSHVYWYRQLPEEGLKFMVYLQKENIIDESGMPKERFSAEFPKEGPSILRIQQVVRGDSAAYFCASSPLGMNTEAFFGQGTRLTVV.

The V call is TRBV6-5, the J call TRBJ2-6, with TRBD1 as a possible D gene (5 bases). CDR1 is MNHEY, CDR2 SVGAGI, per germline. CDR3 length: 15 amino acids. V dropped 7 bases and J dropped 0 bases, with 10 bases sitting between them. DNA for the CDR3: TGTGCCAGCACCGAAGGGGACTCTGGGGCCAACGTCCTGACTTTC. Its protein is CASTEGDSGANVLTF.

The V gene is TRBV6-1, the J gene TRBJ2-6; 7 nucleotides agree with TRBD1. This CDR3 is built from 18 residues. V trimming: 4 bases; J trimming: 1 base; junction bases outside the gene matches: 10. Germline V lookup: CDR1 MNHNS, CDR2 SASEGT. As DNA, the CDR3 is TGTGCCAGCAGTGCCCAACCGGGACAGCGGTCTGGGGCCAACGTCCTGACTTTC. Residues: CASSAQPGQRSGANVLTF.

The chain has TRBV6-1 and TRBJ1-2; D gene uncertain. CDR1 and CDR2 from the germline V gene are MNHNS and SASEGT. Trimming left V 7 bases short and J 6 bases short, with 18 bases between. The length of the CDR3 is 14 residues. As DNA, the CDR3 is TGTGCCAGCAAGGAGGAGATTTTGGACGATGGCTACACCTTC. It yields the protein CASKEEILDDGYTF.